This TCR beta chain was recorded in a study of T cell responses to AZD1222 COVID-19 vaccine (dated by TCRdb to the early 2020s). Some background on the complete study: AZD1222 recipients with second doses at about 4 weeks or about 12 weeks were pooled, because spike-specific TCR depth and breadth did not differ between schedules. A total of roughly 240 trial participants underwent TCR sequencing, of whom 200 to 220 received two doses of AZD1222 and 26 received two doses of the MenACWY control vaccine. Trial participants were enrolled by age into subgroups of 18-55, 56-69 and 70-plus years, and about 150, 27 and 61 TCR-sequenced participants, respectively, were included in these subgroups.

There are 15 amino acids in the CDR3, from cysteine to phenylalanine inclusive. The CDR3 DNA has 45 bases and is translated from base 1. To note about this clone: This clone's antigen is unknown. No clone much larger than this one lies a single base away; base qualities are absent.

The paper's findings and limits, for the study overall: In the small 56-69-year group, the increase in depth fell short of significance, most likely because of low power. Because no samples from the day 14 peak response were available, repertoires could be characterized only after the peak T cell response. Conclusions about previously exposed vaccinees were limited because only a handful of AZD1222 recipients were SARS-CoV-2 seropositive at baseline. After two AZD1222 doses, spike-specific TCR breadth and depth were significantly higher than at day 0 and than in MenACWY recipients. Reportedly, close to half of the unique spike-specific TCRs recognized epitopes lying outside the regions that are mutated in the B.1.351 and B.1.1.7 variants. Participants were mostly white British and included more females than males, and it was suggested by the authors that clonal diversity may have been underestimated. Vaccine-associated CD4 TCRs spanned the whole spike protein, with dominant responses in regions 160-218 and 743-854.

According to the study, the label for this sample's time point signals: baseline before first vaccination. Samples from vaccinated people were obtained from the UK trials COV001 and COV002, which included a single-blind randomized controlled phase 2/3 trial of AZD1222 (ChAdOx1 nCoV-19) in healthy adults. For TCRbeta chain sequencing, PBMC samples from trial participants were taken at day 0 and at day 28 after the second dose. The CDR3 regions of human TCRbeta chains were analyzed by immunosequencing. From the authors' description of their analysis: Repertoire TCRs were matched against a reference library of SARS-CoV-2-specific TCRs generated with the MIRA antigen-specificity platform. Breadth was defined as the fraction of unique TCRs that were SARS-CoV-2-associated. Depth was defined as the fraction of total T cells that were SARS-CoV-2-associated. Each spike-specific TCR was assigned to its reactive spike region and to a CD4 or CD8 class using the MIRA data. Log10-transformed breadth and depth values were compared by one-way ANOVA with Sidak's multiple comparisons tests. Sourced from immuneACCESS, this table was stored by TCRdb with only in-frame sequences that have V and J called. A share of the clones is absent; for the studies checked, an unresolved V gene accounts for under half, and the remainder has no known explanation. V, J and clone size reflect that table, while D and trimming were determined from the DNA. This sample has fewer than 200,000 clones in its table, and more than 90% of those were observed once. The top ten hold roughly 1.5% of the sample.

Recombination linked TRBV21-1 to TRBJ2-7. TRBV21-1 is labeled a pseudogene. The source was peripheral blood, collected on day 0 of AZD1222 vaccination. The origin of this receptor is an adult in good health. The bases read TGTGCCAGCAGCTCGAAAAAAGGGACCCCCCGCGAGCAGTACTTC. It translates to CASSSKKGTPREQYF.